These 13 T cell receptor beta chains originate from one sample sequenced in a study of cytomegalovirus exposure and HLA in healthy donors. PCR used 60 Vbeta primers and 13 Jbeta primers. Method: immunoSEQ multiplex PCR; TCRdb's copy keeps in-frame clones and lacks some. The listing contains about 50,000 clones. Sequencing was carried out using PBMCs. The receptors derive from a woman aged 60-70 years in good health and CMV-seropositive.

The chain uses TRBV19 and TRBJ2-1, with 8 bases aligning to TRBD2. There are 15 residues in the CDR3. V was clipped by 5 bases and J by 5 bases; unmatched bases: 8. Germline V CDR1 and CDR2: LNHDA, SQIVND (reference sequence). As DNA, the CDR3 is TGTGCCAGTAGTCCCCGGGGGGGGGATCACAATGAGCAGTTCTTC. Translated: CASSPRGGDHNEQFF.

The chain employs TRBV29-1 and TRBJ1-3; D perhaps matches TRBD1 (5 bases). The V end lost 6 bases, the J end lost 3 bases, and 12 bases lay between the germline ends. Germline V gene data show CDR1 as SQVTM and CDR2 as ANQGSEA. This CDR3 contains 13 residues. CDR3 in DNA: TGCAGCGTCAAAGGGGCCGTTGGAAACACCATATATTTT. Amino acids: CSVKGAVGNTIYF.

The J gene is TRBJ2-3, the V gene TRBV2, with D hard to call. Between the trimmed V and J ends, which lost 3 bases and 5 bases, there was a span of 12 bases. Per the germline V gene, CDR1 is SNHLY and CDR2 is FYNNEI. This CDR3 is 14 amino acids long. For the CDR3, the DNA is TGTGCCAGCAGTGACACATCCCCGAAAGATACGCAGTATTTT. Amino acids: CASSDTSPKDTQYF.

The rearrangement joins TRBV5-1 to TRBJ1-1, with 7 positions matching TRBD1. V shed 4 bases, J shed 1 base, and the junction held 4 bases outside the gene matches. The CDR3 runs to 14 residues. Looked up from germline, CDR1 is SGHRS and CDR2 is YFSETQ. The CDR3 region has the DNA TGCGCCAGCAGCCCGGGACAGACGAACACTGAAGCTTTCTTT. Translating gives CASSPGQTNTEAFF.

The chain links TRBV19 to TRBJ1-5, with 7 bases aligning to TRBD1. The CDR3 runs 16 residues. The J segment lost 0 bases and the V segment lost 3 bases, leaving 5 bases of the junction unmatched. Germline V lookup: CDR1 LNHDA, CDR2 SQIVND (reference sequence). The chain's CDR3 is CASSMGTAHSNQPQHF. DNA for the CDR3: TGTGCCAGTAGTATGGGGACAGCACATAGCAATCAGCCCCAGCATTTT.

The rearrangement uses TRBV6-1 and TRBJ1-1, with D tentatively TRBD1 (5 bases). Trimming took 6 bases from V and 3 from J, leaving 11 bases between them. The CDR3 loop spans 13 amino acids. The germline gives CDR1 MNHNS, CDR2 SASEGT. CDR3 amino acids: CASSNQGDTEAFF. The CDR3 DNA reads TGTGCCAGCAGCAACCAGGGTGACACTGAAGCTTTCTTT.

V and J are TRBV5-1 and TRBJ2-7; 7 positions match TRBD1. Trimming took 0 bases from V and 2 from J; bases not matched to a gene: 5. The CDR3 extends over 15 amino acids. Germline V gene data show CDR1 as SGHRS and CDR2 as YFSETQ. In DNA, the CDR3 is TGCGCCAGCAGCTTGGGTGGTGGACAGGCCTACGAGCAGTACTTC. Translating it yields CASSLGGGQAYEQYF.

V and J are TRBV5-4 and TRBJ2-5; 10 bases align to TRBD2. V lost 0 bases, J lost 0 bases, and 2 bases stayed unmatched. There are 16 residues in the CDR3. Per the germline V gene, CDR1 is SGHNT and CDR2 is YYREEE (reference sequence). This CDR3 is CASSLGAGGYQETQYF. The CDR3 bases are TGTGCCAGCAGCTTGGGAGCGGGGGGGTACCAAGAGACCCAGTACTTC.

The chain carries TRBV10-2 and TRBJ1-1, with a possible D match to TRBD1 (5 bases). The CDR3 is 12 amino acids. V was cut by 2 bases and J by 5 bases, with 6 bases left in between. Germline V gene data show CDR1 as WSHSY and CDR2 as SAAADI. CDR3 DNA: TGCGCCAGCAGTGAGGGGGGGACTGAAGCTTTCTTT. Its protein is CASSEGGTEAFF.

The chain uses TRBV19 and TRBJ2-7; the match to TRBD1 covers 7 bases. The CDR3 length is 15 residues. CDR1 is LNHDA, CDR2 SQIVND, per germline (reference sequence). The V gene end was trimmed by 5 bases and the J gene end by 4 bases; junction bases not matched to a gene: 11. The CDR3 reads CASSSYPGTAYEQYF. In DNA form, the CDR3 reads TGTGCCAGTAGTTCTTATCCCGGGACAGCGTACGAGCAGTACTTC.

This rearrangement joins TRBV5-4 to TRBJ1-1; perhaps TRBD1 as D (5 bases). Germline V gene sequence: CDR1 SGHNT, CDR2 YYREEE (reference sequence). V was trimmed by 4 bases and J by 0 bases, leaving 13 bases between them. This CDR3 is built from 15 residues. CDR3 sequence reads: CASSPEGMMNTEAFF. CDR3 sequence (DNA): TGTGCCAGCAGCCCGGAGGGGATGATGAACACTGAAGCTTTCTTT.

CDR3 DNA sequence: TGCGCCAGCAGCCTAAGAACGGCGGGGGATTTTAGCAATCAGCCCCAGCATTTT. Translated, it gives CASSLRTAGDFSNQPQHF. The chain has TRBV4-1 and TRBJ1-5, with D possibly matching TRBD1 (5 bases). The V end was cut by 4 bases, the J end by 0 bases, with 19 bases between. The V gene's germline CDR1 is MGHRA and CDR2 YSYEKL. The CDR3 has 18 amino acids.

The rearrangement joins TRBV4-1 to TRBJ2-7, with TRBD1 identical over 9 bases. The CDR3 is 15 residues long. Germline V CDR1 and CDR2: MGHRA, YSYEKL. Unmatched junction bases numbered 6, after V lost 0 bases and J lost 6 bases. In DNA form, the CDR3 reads TGCGCCAGCAGCCAAGAGATCGGGACAGGGAGCGAGCAGTACTTC. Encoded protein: CASSQEIGTGSEQYF.